This T cell receptor beta chain originates from a study of blood T cell repertoires in COVID-19. Study information: Italy, Spain and the United States were the sources of the convalescent and acute COVID-19 samples. In each case, the material was cDNA or gDNA derived from T cells, B-cell-depleted T cells, or PBMCs.

Losses at the gene ends were 5 bases for V and 4 bases for J; bases not matched to a gene: 8. Per germline, CDR1 MNHEY and CDR2 SMNVEV (reference sequence). The CDR3 contains 16 residues. In the original analysis: Reference gene primer amplification in the assay estimated nucleated cell counts. Assay used: immunoSEQ multiplex PCR; TCRdb lists only in-frame clones, some missing. V, J and clone size reflect that table, while D and trimming were determined from the DNA. This repertoire shows about 210,000 clones, roughly four fifths found once; its top ten account for approximately 12%. This sequence joins TRBV27 and TRBJ2-2, with TRBD1 identical over 9 bases. The clonotype originates from a woman aged 40 to 50 with acute or convalescent COVID-19. Material for sequencing was peripheral blood. CDR3 loop: CASSGTGSLTTGELFF. The CDR3 DNA sequence: TGTGCCAGCAGTGGGACAGGGTCATTAACCACCGGGGAGCTGTTTTTT.